This TCR beta chain was observed in a study of blood T cell repertoires in COVID-19 (dated by TCRdb to 2020 to 2022). Concerning the study at large: Samples covering the acute and convalescent phases of COVID-19 were provided by collaborators in the United States, Italy and Spain. Where HLA class I and class II types were available, the types were taken from metadata supplied by the sample provider, not from assay-based typing. The samples were drawn from two sources: the first 160 participants of the ongoing ImmuneRACE study, and 1,000 to 1,500 subjects contributed by 6 global collaborators. The repertoires were released in a freely available public database meant as a resource for research on the immune response to SARS-CoV-2. The dataset comprised deeply sampled blood TCRbeta repertoires from subjects exposed to, actively infected with, or recovered from COVID-19. The material from the prospective study consisted of cDNA or gDNA derived from T cells, B-cell-depleted T cells, or PBMCs. The sample metadata nearly always contained a de-identified subject ID, COVID-19 status, age in years and sex.

Participants in the prospective study were aged about 18 to 89 years, lived in over 20 United States geographic areas, and enrolled through a virtual design. To assign participants to cohorts, the prospective study relied on clinical history that participants themselves reported in a screening survey and a study questionnaire. Recovered participants in ImmuneRACE Cohort 3 were defined as having two consecutive negative NP/OP PCR tests, clearance from a healthcare professional, or resolution of symptoms. In the prospective study, whole blood, serum and a nasopharyngeal or oropharyngeal swab were collected from each participant by mobile phlebotomists. Additional blood draws and questionnaires over an approximately two-month period could optionally be provided by prospective study participants. Before DNA extraction, blood samples from the prospective study were shipped at room temperature or frozen.

Paper-wide results and their limitations: The amount of clinical and demographic metadata varied by source and participant and was provided uncurated.

The CDR3 has 14 amino acids, counting the end cysteine and phenylalanine. The CDR3 DNA has 42 bases and is translated from base 1. V drops 5 bases and J drops 7 bases, leaving 15 bases in between. CDR1 SGHRS and CDR2 YFSETQ were looked up in the germline V gene. TCRbeta CDR3 regions were amplified from genomic DNA using the immunoSEQ Assay, a bias-controlled multiplex PCR. The authors' analysis ran thus. The number of nucleated cells in each sample was estimated from the amplification of reference gene primers within the assay. Sequence reads were collapsed and filtered to measure the absolute abundance of every unique TCRbeta CDR3 rearrangement. Productive Simpson clonality was computed per sample as the square root of Simpson's diversity index over productive rearrangements. In TCRdb, the immuneACCESS table is reduced to in-frame sequences with V and J assigned. These tables do not hold every clone; where another copy was compared, an unresolved V gene accounts for under half, and the others remain unexplained. V, J and clone size derive from that table, while D and trimming were established from the DNA sequence. The sample profile shows about 160,000 clones; around 84% of them were found once. About 7.7% of the sample belongs to the ten largest clones.

Only one count was recorded for this clone. Its specific antigen is unknown. No qualities accompany the bases; no much larger clone lies one base away. This clonotype originated in a man aged 50 to 60 who had recovered from COVID-19. The specimen was PBMCs or T cells enriched from blood (not recorded which). The sequence links TRBV5-1 to TRBJ2-2, with TRBD1 as a weak D call on 5 bases. The nucleotide sequence reads TGCGCCAGCAGTGCCAGGGTATACGACGGGGAGCTGTTTTTT. Its coded protein is CASSARVYDGELFF. Reference TRBV5-1 and TRBJ2-2 proteins supply the regions before and after the CDR3; the full variable domain is: KAGVTQTPRYLIKTRGQQVTLSCSPISGHRSVSWYQQTPGQGLQFLFEYFSETQRNKGNFPGRFSGRQFSNSRSEMNVSTLELGDSALYLCASSARVYDGELFFGEGSRLTVL.